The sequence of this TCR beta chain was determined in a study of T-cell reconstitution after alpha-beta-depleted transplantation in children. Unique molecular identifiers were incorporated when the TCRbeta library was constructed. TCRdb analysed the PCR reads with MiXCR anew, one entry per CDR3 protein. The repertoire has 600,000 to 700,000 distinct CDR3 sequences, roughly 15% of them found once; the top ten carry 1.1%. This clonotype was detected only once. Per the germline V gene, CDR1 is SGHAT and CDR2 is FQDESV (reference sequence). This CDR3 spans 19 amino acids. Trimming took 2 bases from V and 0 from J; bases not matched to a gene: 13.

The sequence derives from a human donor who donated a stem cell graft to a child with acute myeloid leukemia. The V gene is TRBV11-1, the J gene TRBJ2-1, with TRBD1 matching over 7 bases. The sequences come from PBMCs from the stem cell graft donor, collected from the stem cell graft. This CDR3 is CASSLPPTGSTNSYNEQFF. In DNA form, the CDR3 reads TGTGCCAGCAGCTTACCCCCGACAGGGTCAACTAACTCCTACAATGAGCAGTTCTTC.